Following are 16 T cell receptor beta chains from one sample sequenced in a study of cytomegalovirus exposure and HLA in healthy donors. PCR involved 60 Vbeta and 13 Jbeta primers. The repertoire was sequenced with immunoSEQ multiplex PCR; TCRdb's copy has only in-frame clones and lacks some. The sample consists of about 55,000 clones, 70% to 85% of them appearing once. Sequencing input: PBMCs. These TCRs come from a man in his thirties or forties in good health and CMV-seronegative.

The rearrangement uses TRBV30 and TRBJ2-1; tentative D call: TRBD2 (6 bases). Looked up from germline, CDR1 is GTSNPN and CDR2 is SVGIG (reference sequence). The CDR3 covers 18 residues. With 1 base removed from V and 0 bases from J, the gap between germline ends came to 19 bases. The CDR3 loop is CAWSGSRLAISSYNEQFF. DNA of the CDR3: TGTGCCTGGAGTGGCTCCCGGCTAGCGATAAGCTCCTACAATGAGCAGTTCTTC.

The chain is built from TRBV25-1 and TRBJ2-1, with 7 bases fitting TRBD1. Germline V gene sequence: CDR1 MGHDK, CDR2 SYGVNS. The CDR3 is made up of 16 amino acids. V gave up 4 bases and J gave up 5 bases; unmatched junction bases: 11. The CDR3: CASSAIGQATDNEQFF. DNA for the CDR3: TGTGCCAGCAGTGCTATTGGACAGGCAACGGACAATGAGCAGTTCTTC.

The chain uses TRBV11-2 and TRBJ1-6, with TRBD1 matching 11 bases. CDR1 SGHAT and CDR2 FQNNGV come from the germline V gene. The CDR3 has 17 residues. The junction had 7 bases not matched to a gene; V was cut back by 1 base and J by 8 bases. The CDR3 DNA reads TGTGCCAGCAGCTTAGCCCTGGGGACAGGGGGTGATTCACCCCTCCACTTT. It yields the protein CASSLALGTGGDSPLHF.

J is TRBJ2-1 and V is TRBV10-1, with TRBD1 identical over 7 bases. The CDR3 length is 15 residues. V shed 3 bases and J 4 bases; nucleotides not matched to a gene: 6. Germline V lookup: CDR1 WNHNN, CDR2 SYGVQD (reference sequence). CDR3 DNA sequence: TGCGCCAGCAGTGAACCCGGGACAGCATACAATGAGCAGTTCTTC. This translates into CASSEPGTAYNEQFF.

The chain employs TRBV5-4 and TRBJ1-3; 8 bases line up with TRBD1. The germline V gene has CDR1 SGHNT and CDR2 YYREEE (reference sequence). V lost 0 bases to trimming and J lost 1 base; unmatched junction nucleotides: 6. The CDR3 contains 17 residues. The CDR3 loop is CASSLVGQEASGNTIYF. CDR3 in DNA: TGTGCCAGCAGCTTGGTGGGACAGGAGGCTTCTGGAAACACCATATATTTT.

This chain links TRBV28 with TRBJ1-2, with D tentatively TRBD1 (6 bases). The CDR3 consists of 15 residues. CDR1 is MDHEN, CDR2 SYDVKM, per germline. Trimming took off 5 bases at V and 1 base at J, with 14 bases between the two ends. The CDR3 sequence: CASSERTDRNYGYTF. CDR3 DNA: TGTGCCAGCAGTGAAAGGACAGATCGTAACTATGGCTACACCTTC.

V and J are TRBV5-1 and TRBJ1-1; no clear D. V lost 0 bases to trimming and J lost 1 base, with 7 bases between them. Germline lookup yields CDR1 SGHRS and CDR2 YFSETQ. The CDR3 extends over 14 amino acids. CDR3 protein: CASSLAFGNTEAFF. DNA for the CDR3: TGCGCCAGCAGCTTGGCTTTCGGGAACACTGAAGCTTTCTTT.

The CDR3 loop reads CASRGDRIANYGYTF. For the CDR3, the DNA is TGCGCCAGCAGGGGGGACAGAATTGCTAACTATGGCTACACCTTC. The chain carries TRBV10-1 and TRBJ1-2; 7 bases fit TRBD1. This CDR3 is 15 amino acids long. Germline CDR1 and CDR2: WNHNN and SYGVQD (reference sequence). The junction had 7 bases not matched to a gene; V was cut back by 6 bases and J by 0 bases.

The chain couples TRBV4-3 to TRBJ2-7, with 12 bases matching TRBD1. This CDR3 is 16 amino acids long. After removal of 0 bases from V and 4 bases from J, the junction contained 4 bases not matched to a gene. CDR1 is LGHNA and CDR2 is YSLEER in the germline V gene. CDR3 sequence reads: CASSQDWDRGLYEQYF. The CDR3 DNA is TGCGCCAGCAGCCAAGATTGGGACAGGGGGCTGTACGAGCAGTACTTC.

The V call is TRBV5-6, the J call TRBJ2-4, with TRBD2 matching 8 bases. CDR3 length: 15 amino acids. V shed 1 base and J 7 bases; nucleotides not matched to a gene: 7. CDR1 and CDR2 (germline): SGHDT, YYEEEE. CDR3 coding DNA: TGTGCCAGCAGCTTGTTTTCGGGAGGGCCCAACATTCAGTACTTC. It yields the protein CASSLFSGGPNIQYF.

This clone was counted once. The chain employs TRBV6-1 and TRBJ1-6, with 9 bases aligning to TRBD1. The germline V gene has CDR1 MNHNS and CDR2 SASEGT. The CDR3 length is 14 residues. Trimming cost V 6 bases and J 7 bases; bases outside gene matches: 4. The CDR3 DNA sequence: TGTGCCAGCAGAACGGGACAGGGAAATTCACCCCTCCACTTT. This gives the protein CASRTGQGNSPLHF.

The CDR3 DNA reads TGTGCCAGCAGCCGCATTGGGGGGACCTACGAGCAGTACTTC. This encodes CASSRIGGTYEQYF. This chain connects TRBV7-9 to TRBJ2-7, with D maybe TRBD2 (6 bases). The CDR3 sequence is 14 residues long. The V end lost 5 bases, the J end lost 2 bases, and 13 bases lay between the germline ends. Germline CDR1 reads SEHNR; CDR2 reads FQNEAQ (reference sequence).

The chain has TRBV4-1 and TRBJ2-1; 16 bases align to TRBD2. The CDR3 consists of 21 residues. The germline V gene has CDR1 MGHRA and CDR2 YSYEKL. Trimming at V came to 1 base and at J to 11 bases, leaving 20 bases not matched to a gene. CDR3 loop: CASSQGPGLAGGTLWGDKQFF. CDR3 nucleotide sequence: TGCGCCAGCAGCCAAGGCCCGGGACTAGCGGGGGGGACCCTTTGGGGGGATAAGCAGTTCTTC.

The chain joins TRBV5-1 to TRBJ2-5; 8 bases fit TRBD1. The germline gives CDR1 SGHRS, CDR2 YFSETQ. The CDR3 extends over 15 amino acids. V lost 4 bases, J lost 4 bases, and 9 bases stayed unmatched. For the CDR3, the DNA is TGCGCCAGCAGCCCCCTGACAGGGGAGCGAGAGACCCAGTACTTC. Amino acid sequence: CASSPLTGERETQYF.

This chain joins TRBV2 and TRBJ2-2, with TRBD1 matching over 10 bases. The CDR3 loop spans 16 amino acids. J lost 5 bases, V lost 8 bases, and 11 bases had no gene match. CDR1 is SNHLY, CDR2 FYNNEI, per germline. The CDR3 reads CASYLRTGGLTGELFF. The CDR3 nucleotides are TGTGCCAGCTATTTAAGGACAGGGGGTTTGACCGGGGAGCTGTTTTTT.

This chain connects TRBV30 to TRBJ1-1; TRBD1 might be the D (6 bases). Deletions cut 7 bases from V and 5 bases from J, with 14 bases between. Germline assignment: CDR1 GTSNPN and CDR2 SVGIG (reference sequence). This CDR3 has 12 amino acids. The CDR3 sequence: CASHRVGTEAFF. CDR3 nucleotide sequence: TGTGCCTCCCACAGGGTCGGGACTGAAGCTTTCTTT.